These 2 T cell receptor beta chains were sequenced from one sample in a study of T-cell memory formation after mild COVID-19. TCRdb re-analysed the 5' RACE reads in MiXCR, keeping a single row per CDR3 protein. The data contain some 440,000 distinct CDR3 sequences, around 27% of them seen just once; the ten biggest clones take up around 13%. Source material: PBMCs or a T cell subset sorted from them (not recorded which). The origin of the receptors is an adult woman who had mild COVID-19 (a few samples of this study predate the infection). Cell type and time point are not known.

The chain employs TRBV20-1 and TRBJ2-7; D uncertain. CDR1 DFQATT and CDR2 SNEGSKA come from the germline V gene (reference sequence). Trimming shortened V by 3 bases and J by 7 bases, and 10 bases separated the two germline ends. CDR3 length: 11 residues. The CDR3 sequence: CSASIGGEQYF. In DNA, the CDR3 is TGCAGTGCTAGTATCGGCGGAGAGCAGTACTTC.

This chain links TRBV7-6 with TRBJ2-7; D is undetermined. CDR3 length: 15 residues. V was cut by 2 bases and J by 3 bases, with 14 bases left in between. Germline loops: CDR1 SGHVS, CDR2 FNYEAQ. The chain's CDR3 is CASSLSQAGFYEQYF. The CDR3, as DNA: TGTGCCAGCAGCTTAAGCCAGGCCGGGTTCTACGAGCAGTACTTC.